Listed here is a single T cell receptor (beta chain). The CDR3 spans 16 residues. The germline CDR1 and CDR2 sequences are MNHNY and SVGAGI (reference sequence). With V trimmed by 5 bases and J by 0 bases, 6 bases remained unmatched. Repertoires were generated with immunoSEQ multiplex PCR, while TCRdb's copy carries only in-frame clones and drops some. The sample has fewer than 65,000 clones; roughly 87% are singletons. The data stem from a study of control samples from healthy donors and cancer patients. The specimen sequenced was PBMCs. The TCR comes from a man between 35 and 55 years old with colorectal cancer. The rearrangement links TRBV6-6 to TRBJ2-7; 11 bases map to TRBD2. The CDR3 DNA follows: TGTGCCAGCAGTCCGAAGGGACTAGCGGCCTCCTACGAGCAGTACTTC. Protein: CASSPKGLAASYEQYF.